This passage covers 28 T cell receptor beta chains from one sample sequenced in a study of regulatory T cells in long-lasting Graves disease. TCR beta libraries were built with iRepertoire HTBI primers and Arm-PCR of CDR3 regions. Each CDR3 protein is one row after TCRdb ran MiXCR on the multiplex PCR reads. The data hold 350,000 to 500,000 distinct CDR3 sequences, with under 25% observed a single time. Time point described: persistent/refractory GD, antithyroid drugs over 5 years with positive TRAb. PBMC RNA served as the TCR library source. Here the sequenced sample was peripheral blood mononuclear cells (PBMCs), taken when the disease was refractory, from a patient treated with antithyroid drugs. The receptor set was obtained from a female donor with Graves disease.

This clonotype appeared many times. This chain uses TRBV12-3 or TRBV12-4 with TRBJ2-7; 7 positions match TRBD2. The length of the CDR3 is 15 residues. V lost 7 bases to trimming and J lost 3 bases; unmatched junction nucleotides: 12. The CDR3 coding sequence is TGTGCCAGCACCCCCCGGTGGGAGGGCCACTACGAGCAGTACTTC. Its protein is CASTPRWEGHYEQYF.

A remark on this clonotype: A much larger clone is a single base away; this may be a read error. This chain connects TRBV12-3 or TRBV12-4 to TRBJ2-7; 11 bases map to TRBD2. CDR3 length: 16 amino acids. The CDR3 spells CASSLATSGRFNEQCF. DNA for the CDR3: TGTGCCAGCAGTTTAGCTACTAGCGGGAGATTTAACGAGCAGTGCTTC.

The chain combines TRBV28 with TRBJ2-3; tentatively, D is TRBD1 (5 bases). This CDR3 comprises 14 residues. Per germline, CDR1 MDHEN and CDR2 SYDVKM. The V end lost 1 base, the J end lost 2 bases, and 7 bases lay between the germline ends. The CDR3: CASSLSGITDTQYF. The CDR3 DNA follows: TGTGCCAGCAGTTTATCAGGGATCACAGATACGCAGTATTTT. Based on the CDR3 plus reference TRBV28 and TRBJ2-3, the full variable domain is DVKVTQSSRYLVKRTGEKVFLECVQDMDHENMFWYRQDPGLGLRLIYFSYDVKMKEKGDIPEGYSVSREKKERFSLILESASTNQTSMYLCASSLSGITDTQYFGPGTRLTVL.

In this sample, this clonotype turned up many times. The chain couples TRBV7-8 to TRBJ2-5; possibly TRBD2 for D (6 bases). Trimming took 5 bases from V and 0 from J, leaving 13 bases between them. Germline assignment: CDR1 SGHVS and CDR2 FQNEAQ. CDR3 length: 15 amino acids. CDR3 residues: CASSLPEGYQETQYF. CDR3 coding DNA: TGTGCCAGCAGCCTCCCGGAGGGCTACCAAGAGACCCAGTACTTC. Full variable domain (outside the CDR3, taken from reference TRBV7-8 and TRBJ2-5): GAGVSQSPRYKVAKRGQDVALRCDPISGHVSLFWYQQALGQGPEFLTYFQNEAQLDKSGLPSDRFFAERPEGSVSTLKIQRTQQEDSAVYLCASSLPEGYQETQYFGPGTRLLVL.

There are many counts of this clonotype. The chain carries TRBV15 and TRBJ1-1, with 7 positions matching TRBD1. This CDR3 is 14 amino acids long. Germline V gives CDR1 LNHNV, CDR2 YYDKDF (reference sequence). Trimming at V came to 1 base and at J to 8 bases, leaving 7 bases not matched to a gene. CDR3 amino acids: CATSRAAGGKEAFF. For the CDR3, the DNA is TGTGCCACCAGCAGAGCTGCAGGGGGAAAGGAAGCTTTCTTT. The full variable domain, its missing parts supplied by reference TRBV15 and TRBJ1-1, is DAMVIQNPRYQVTQFGKPVTLSCSQTLNHNVMYWYQQKSSQAPKLLFHYYDKDFNNEADTPDNFQSRRPNTSFCFLDIRSPGLGDTAMYLCATSRAAGGKEAFFGQGTRLTVV.

The chain employs TRBV20-1 and TRBJ2-7; possible D gene TRBD2, 5 bases. Trimming took 0 bases from V and 0 from J, leaving 12 bases between them. The CDR3 runs 15 residues. CDR1 and CDR2 from the germline V gene are DFQATT and SNEGSKA (reference sequence). CDR3 residues: CSAREQRMGSYEQYF. The CDR3 DNA follows: TGCAGTGCTAGAGAACAGCGGATGGGCTCCTACGAGCAGTACTTC.

This clonotype was detected ten times or more. This rearrangement joins TRBV10-3 to TRBJ1-2; D is ambiguous. V was trimmed by 0 bases and J by 4 bases, leaving 12 bases between them. CDR1 is ENHRY and CDR2 is SYGVKD in the germline V gene. The CDR3 consists of 15 residues. The CDR3 is CAISESEGFSYGYTF. The CDR3 DNA reads as TGTGCCATCAGTGAGTCGGAGGGCTTCAGCTATGGCTACACCTTC.

Concerning this clonotype itself: This may be a read error, as it is one base from a much larger clone. V gene TRBV6-1 combines with J gene TRBJ2-5; D remains ambiguous. This CDR3 contains 16 residues. Germline V gene data show CDR1 as MNHNS and CDR2 as SASEGT. With 6 bases removed from V and 2 bases from J, the gap between germline ends came to 19 bases. The DNA of the CDR3 is TGTGCCAGCAGCTATGGGGAAGGTTGGGGTCAAGAGACCCAGTACTTC. It yields the protein CASSYGEGWGQETQYF.

This clonotype was recorded at least ten times. This chain links TRBV7-8 with TRBJ2-5; D might be TRBD2 (6 bases). The V end lost 5 bases, the J end lost 1 base, and 14 bases lay between the germline ends. The CDR3 length is 15 residues. Germline CDR1 is SGHVS and CDR2 is FQNEAQ. The CDR3, as DNA: TGTGCCAGCAGCGTAGGAGGGGTCGGCCAAGAGACCCAGTACTTC. Translated: CASSVGGVGQETQYF.

On this clonotype itself: Just one base apart from a much larger clone, this may be a read error. The J gene is TRBJ2-2, the V gene TRBV28; D possibly matches TRBD1 or TRBD2 (5 bases each). The CDR3 is made up of 15 amino acids. In germline, CDR1 is MDHEN, CDR2 SYDVKM. CDR3 coding DNA: TGTGCCAGCAGTGGATTTCAGGGATACACCGGGGAGCTGCTTTTT. Protein sequence: CASSGFQGYTGELLF. Combining the CDR3 with reference TRBV28 and TRBJ2-2 gives the whole variable domain DVKVTQSSRYLVKRTGEKVFLECVQDMDHENMFWYRQDPGLGLRLIYFSYDVKMKEKGDIPEGYSVSREKKERFSLILESASTNQTSMYLCASSGFQGYTGELLFGEGSRLTVL.

This clonotype was counted many times. The V gene is TRBV6-1, the J gene TRBJ2-7; perhaps TRBD2 as D (6 bases). Germline V gives CDR1 MNHNS, CDR2 SASEGT. V was trimmed by 4 bases and J by 4 bases, leaving 17 bases between them. The CDR3 runs to 15 residues. The DNA of the CDR3 is TGTGCCAGCAGTGCCGCTCGCTTGACTAGATACGAGCAGTACTTC. Translation: CASSAARLTRYEQYF.

This clonotype has ten or more counts. The chain has TRBV20-1 and TRBJ2-5, with TRBD2 identical over 11 bases. Germline assignment: CDR1 DFQATT and CDR2 SNEGSKA (reference sequence). Trimming removed 5 bases from V and 4 bases from J; junction bases left unmatched: 6. The length of the CDR3 is 14 residues. The CDR3 region has the DNA TGCAGTGCTGACCCCGGGACTAGCGGAGAGACCCAGTACTTC. Translated: CSADPGTSGETQYF.

This clonotype has a count of ten or more. This chain links TRBV7-6 with TRBJ2-2; 7 positions match TRBD2. In germline, CDR1 is SGHVS, CDR2 FNYEAQ. With 2 bases clipped from V and 3 bases from J, the junction kept 15 bases outside the gene matches. The CDR3 consists of 19 residues. CDR3 loop: CASSLPRFFGGRDTGELFF. CDR3 nucleotides: TGTGCCAGCAGCTTACCCCGTTTTTTCGGAGGGAGGGACACCGGGGAGCTGTTTTTT. The full variable domain, its missing parts supplied by reference TRBV7-6 and TRBJ2-2, is GAGVSQSPRYKVTKRGQDVALRCDPISGHVSLYWYRQALGQGPEFLTYFNYEAQQDKSGLPNDRFSAERPEGSISTLTIQRTEQRDSAMYRCASSLPRFFGGRDTGELFFGEGSRLTVL.

At least ten counts were recorded for this clonotype. The chain joins TRBV10-1 to TRBJ2-7; the D is unclear. Trimming left V 1 base short and J 6 bases short, with 13 bases between. Germline lookup yields CDR1 WNHNN and CDR2 SYGVQD (reference sequence). The CDR3 spans 14 residues. CDR3 sequence: CASSELGTLSEQYF. The CDR3 DNA sequence: TGCGCCAGCAGTGAGTTGGGAACCCTCTCCGAGCAGTACTTC.

The table lists this clonotype with a few counts. This chain uses TRBV5-5 with TRBJ2-7; 7 positions agree with TRBD1. Germline CDR1 is SGHKS and CDR2 is YYEKEE (reference sequence). The CDR3 length is 15 residues. V was pared by 4 bases and J by 3 bases, with 10 bases of the junction left unmatched. Here the CDR3 reads CASSIQPGQHYEQYF. The DNA for the CDR3 is TGTGCCAGCAGCATCCAGCCGGGACAGCACTACGAGCAGTACTTC.

This clonotype came up many times. The V and J genes are TRBV20-1 and TRBJ2-5; possibly TRBD1 for D (6 bases). This CDR3 comprises 15 residues. Germline CDR1 reads DFQATT; CDR2 reads SNEGSKA (reference sequence). The V end was cut by 0 bases, the J end by 2 bases, with 13 bases between. This chain's CDR3 is CSARDPGTNQETQYF. CDR3 in DNA: TGCAGTGCTAGAGACCCCGGGACAAATCAAGAGACCCAGTACTTC.

The J gene is TRBJ2-7, the V gene TRBV10-3; tentative D call: TRBD1 (5 bases). Per the germline V gene, CDR1 is ENHRY and CDR2 is SYGVKD. CDR3 size: 14 residues. Trimming removed 0 bases at V and 2 bases at J, with 8 bases between. The CDR3 protein is CAISESGATYEQYF. The CDR3 nucleotides read TGTGCCATCAGTGAGTCAGGGGCCACCTACGAGCAGTACTTC.

In this sample, this clonotype turned up many times. The V call is TRBV29-1, the J call TRBJ2-6; D remains ambiguous. Germline V gives CDR1 SQVTM, CDR2 ANQGSEA. V shed 7 bases and J shed 0 bases, with 4 bases lying between them. CDR3 length: 12 residues. In nucleotides, the CDR3 is TGCAGCGCTTCCTCTGGGGCCAACGTCCTGACTTTC. This encodes CSASSGANVLTF.

In the case of this clonotype: A clone one base away is much larger, so this may be a read error. The chain carries TRBV7-9 and TRBJ2-7; 12 bases agree with TRBD2. CDR1 and CDR2 from the germline V gene are SEHNR and FQNEAQ (reference sequence). With V trimmed by 5 bases and J by 3 bases, 8 bases remained unmatched. CDR3 size: 16 residues. The CDR3 sequence: CASSPRLAGVGYEQYF. DNA of the CDR3: TGTGCCAGCAGCCCGAGACTAGCGGGAGTGGGCTACGAGCAGTACTTC. Looking up the rest from reference TRBV7-9 and TRBJ2-7 gives the full variable domain: DTGVSQNPRHKITKRGQNVTFRCDPISEHNRLYWYRQTLGQGPEFLTYFQNEAQLEKSRLLSDRFSAERPKGSFSTLEIQRTEQGDSAMYLCASSPRLAGVGYEQYFGPGTRLTVT.

About this clonotype: One base away lies a much larger clone, so this may be a sequencing read error. The rearrangement links TRBV7-9 to TRBJ2-7; 10 bases line up with TRBD1. Trimming removed 1 base from V and 0 bases from J; junction bases left unmatched: 0. Germline loops: CDR1 SEHNR, CDR2 FQNEAQ (reference sequence). The CDR3 has 15 residues. CDR3 nucleotides: TGTGCCAGCAGCTTAGGGACAGGGGGCTCCTACGAGCAGTACTTC. It is translated as CASSLGTGGSYEQYF.

This clonotype was detected ten times or more. The chain uses TRBV20-1 and TRBJ2-7; the D gene is possibly TRBD2 (6 bases). Germline V gives CDR1 DFQATT, CDR2 SNEGSKA (reference sequence). The ends were cut back, 5 bases at V and 6 bases at J, with 23 bases in the middle. There are 15 residues in the CDR3. The CDR3 sequence: CSALRSPSASGEQYF. The DNA for the CDR3 is TGCAGTGCTCTACGCTCCCCTAGCGCCTCGGGCGAGCAGTACTTC.

This clonotype was seen more than once but under ten times. The chain joins TRBV20-1 to TRBJ2-5; D unclear. Germline V gene lookup returns CDR1 DFQATT and CDR2 SNEGSKA (reference sequence). V dropped 6 bases and J dropped 2 bases, with 16 bases sitting between them. The CDR3 length is 14 residues. DNA for the CDR3: TGCAGTGCCCAACAGACAAACCTTCAAGAGACCCAGTACTTC. Translation gives CSAQQTNLQETQYF.

This clonotype was counted a few times. The V gene is TRBV4-1, the J gene TRBJ2-4; 9 nucleotides match TRBD1. The trim removed 5 bases at V and 8 bases at J, leaving 7 bases unmatched. Germline V gives CDR1 MGHRA, CDR2 YSYEKL. The CDR3 has 14 amino acids. The CDR3 nucleotides read TGCGCCAGCAGCTTACCGGGACAGGGTCACATTCAGTACTTC. Protein sequence: CASSLPGQGHIQYF.

J is TRBJ1-5 and V is TRBV5-1; D gene ambiguous. In germline, CDR1 is SGHRS, CDR2 YFSETQ. The CDR3 contains 15 residues. Trimming removed 0 bases from V and 3 bases from J, with 10 bases in between. Written as DNA, the CDR3 is TGCGCCAGCAGCTTGGATGCGGCGATCAATCAGCCCCAGCATTTT. It encodes CASSLDAAINQPQHF.

The genes are TRBV7-3 and TRBJ2-1, with no clear D. The V end was cut by 2 bases, the J end by 4 bases, with 12 bases between. The CDR3 runs to 15 residues. CDR1 and CDR2 from the germline V gene are SGHTA and FQGTGA. CDR3 residues: CASSLRSMGYNEQFF. For the CDR3, the DNA is TGTGCCAGCAGCTTACGGTCGATGGGTTACAATGAGCAGTTCTTC.

This clonotype has a count of ten or more. CDR3 region: CSAIERGSTGELFF. The DNA of the CDR3 is TGCAGTGCTATCGAAAGGGGTAGCACCGGGGAGCTGTTTTTT. The rearrangement joins TRBV20-1 to TRBJ2-2, with a possible D match to TRBD1 (5 bases). The CDR3 runs to 14 residues. The V gene lost 4 bases and the J gene lost 4 bases, with 13 bases spanning the gap. Per germline, CDR1 DFQATT and CDR2 SNEGSKA (reference sequence).

The table lists this clonotype with a few counts. This sequence joins TRBV12-3 or TRBV12-4 and TRBJ2-5, with D perhaps TRBD2 (5 bases). V was cut by 5 bases and J by 3 bases, with 16 bases left in between. The CDR3 has 15 residues. The CDR3 bases are TGTGCCAGCAGTCCCGTGGGAGTGGGGAAAGAGACCCAGTACTTC. This codes for CASSPVGVGKETQYF.

This clonotype showed up just once. A far larger clone is off by one base, so a read error is likely. The chain recombines TRBV7-3 with TRBJ2-5, with TRBD2 identical over 9 bases. The junction had 11 bases not matched to a gene; V was cut back by 6 bases and J by 9 bases. The CDR3 is 14 amino acids. Germline V CDR1 and CDR2: SGHTA, FQGTGA. In DNA form, the CDR3 reads TGTGCCAGCAGTGGTAGCGGGAGCGGTGAGTCCCAGTACTTC. Translation: CASSGSGSGESQYF.